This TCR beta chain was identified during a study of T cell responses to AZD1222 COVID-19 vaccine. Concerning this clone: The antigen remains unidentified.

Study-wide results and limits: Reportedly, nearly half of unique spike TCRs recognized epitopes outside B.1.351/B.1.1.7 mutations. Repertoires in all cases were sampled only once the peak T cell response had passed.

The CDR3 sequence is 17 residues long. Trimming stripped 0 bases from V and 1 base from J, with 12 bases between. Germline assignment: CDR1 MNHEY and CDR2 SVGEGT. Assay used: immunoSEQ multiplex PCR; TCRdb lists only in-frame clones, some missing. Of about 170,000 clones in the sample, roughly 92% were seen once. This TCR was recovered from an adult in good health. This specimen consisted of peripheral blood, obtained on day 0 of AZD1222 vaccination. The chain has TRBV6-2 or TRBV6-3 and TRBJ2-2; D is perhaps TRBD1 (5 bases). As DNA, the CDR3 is TGTGCCAGCAGTTACTCGGAAGGACACTTGAACACCGGGGAGCTGTTTTTT. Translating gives CASSYSEGHLNTGELFF.